This TCR beta chain came from a study of cytomegalovirus exposure and HLA in healthy donors. Study-wide background: In an early release, HLA-typed donors contributed about 79 million unique TCR sequences. Of 398 genotyped donors, roughly 80% clustered with self-reported Caucasian donors.

PCR involved 60 Vbeta and 13 Jbeta primers. Some clones are missing from TCRdb's copy, which holds only in-frame ones; the method was immunoSEQ multiplex PCR. Of about 110,000 clones listed, about 80% are singletons. This CDR3 has 12 amino acids. The germline V gene has CDR1 SGHKS and CDR2 YYEKEE (reference sequence). Trimming left V 4 bases short and J 7 bases short, with 12 bases between. The sequenced sample was PBMCs. The chain has TRBV5-5 and TRBJ2-7; D remains unclear. The receptor was isolated from a female donor in good health and CMV-seropositive. The DNA of the CDR3 is TGTGCCAGCAGCCACCGTATCGGGGAGCAGTACTTC. Residues: CASSHRIGEQYF.